The 6 T cell receptor beta chains in this list originate from one sample, sequenced in a study of cytomegalovirus exposure and HLA in healthy donors. 13 Jbeta primers and 60 Vbeta primers were used for the PCR. Profiled with immunoSEQ multiplex PCR; TCRdb holds only in-frame clones, not every one. The data show about 72,000 clones, approximately 78% seen once. What was sequenced was PBMCs. These receptor sequences come from a man between 18 and 35 years old in good health and CMV-seronegative.

V gene TRBV19 combines with J gene TRBJ2-7, with D tentatively TRBD2 (5 bases). CDR1 LNHDA and CDR2 SQIVND come from the germline V gene (reference sequence). CDR3 length: 13 residues. V shed 3 bases and J shed 5 bases, with 11 bases lying between them. The chain's CDR3 is CASSMNSGHEQYF. The DNA for the CDR3 is TGTGCCAGTAGTATGAACAGCGGCCACGAGCAGTACTTC.

The rearrangement uses TRBV9 and TRBJ1-1; D ambiguous. Germline-derived CDR1 and CDR2 are SGDLS and YYNGEE. Deletions cut 0 bases from V and 6 bases from J, with 12 bases between. The CDR3 is made up of 14 amino acids. CDR3 bases: TGTGCCAGCAGCGTAGTCGGAGATCGGGCTGAAGCTTTCTTT. This gives the protein CASSVVGDRAEAFF.

The rearrangement links TRBV23-1 to TRBJ1-4; D may be TRBD1 (5 bases). TRBV23-1 is reported as an ORF; its role is uncertain. V lost 3 bases and J lost 1, with 18 bases in between. The CDR3 spans 18 residues. DNA for the CDR3: TGCGCCAGCAGTCATTCCAACAGGAGGGTAGGAACTAATGAAAAACTGTTTTTT. Its translation: CASSHSNRRVGTNEKLFF.

V is TRBV7-2 and J is TRBJ2-5; D perhaps matches TRBD1 (5 bases). Germline V gives CDR1 SGHTA, CDR2 FQGNSA. The V gene lost 3 bases and the J gene lost 3 bases, with 8 bases spanning the gap. CDR3 length: 13 residues. The CDR3: CASSLAREETQYF. The CDR3 DNA reads as TGTGCCAGCAGCTTGGCCAGGGAAGAGACCCAGTACTTC.

The count of this clone is one. The CDR3 is CASSLGGFGQPQHF. For the CDR3, the DNA is TGTGCCAGCAGTTTAGGAGGGTTTGGTCAGCCCCAGCATTTT. This rearrangement joins TRBV28 to TRBJ1-5; D is ambiguous. The length of the CDR3 is 14 residues. The V and J ends lost 2 bases and 6 bases respectively, with 11 bases between them. The germline V gene has CDR1 MDHEN and CDR2 SYDVKM.

V gene TRBV25-1 combines with J gene TRBJ1-5; 8 bases match TRBD1. Losses at the gene ends were 6 bases for V and 7 bases for J; bases not matched to a gene: 8. This CDR3 has 14 amino acids. Germline values: CDR1 MGHDK, CDR2 SYGVNS. CDR3 coding DNA: TGTGCCAGCAGCCCCCCAGGGGGCGGGCAGCCCCAGCATTTT. Amino acids: CASSPPGGGQPQHF.